This TCR beta chain was documented in a study of OX40 agonist ivuxolimab in advanced cancers. V was clipped by 8 bases and J by 1 base; unmatched bases: 9. The CDR3 contains 15 residues. Per germline, CDR1 MDHEN and CDR2 SYDVKM. Concerning this clone itself: What it recognizes is unknown.

Sequencing used immunoSEQ multiplex PCR; TCRdb keeps in-frame clones, though not all of them. The data contain more than 80,000 clones, under 95% of them singletons. The study's findings and limits: Some patients without response likewise showed low normalized clonal expansion.

The sequencing here drew on CD4+ or CD8+ T cells sorted from blood, taken in a trial of the OX40 agonist ivuxolimab. The sequence was obtained from an adult with an advanced solid tumor such as melanoma, head and neck, liver or kidney cancer. The chain has TRBV28 and TRBJ2-3, with 7 positions matching TRBD1. The CDR3 nucleotides read TGTGCCAGCGGAACGTACAGGGGTGGCACAGATACGCAGTATTTT. Protein product: CASGTYRGGTDTQYF.